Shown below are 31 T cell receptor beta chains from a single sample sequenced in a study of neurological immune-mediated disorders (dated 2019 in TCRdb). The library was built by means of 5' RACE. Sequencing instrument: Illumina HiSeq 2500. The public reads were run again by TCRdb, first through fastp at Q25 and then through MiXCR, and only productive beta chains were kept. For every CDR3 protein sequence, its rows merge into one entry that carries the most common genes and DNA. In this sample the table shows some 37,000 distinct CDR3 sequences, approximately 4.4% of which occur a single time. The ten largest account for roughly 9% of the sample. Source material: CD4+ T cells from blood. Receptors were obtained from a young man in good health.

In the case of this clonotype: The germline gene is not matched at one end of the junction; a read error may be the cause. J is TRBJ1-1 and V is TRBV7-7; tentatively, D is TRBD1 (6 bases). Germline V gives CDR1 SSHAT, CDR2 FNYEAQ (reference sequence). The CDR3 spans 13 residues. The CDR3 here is CASSLDLTGEAFF. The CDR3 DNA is TGTGCTAGCAGCTTAGACTTAACAGGGGAAGCTTTCTTT. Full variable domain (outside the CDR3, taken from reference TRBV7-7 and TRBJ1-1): GAGVSQSPRYKVTKRGQDVTLRCDPISSHATLYWYQQALGQGPEFLTYFNYEAQPDKSGLPSDRFSAERPEGSISTLTIQRTEQRDSAMYRCASSLDLTGEAFFGQGTRLTVV.

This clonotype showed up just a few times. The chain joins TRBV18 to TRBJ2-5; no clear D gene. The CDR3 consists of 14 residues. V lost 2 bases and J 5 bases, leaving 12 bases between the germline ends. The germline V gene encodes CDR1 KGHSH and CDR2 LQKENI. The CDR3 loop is CASSPESRSETQYF. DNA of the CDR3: TGTGCCAGCTCACCAGAGTCGCGGAGTGAGACCCAGTACTTC.

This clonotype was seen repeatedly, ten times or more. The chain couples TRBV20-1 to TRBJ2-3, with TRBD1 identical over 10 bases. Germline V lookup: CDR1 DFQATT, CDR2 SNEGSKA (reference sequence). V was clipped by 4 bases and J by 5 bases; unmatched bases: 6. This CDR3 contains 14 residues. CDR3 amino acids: CSATGTGDGDTQYF. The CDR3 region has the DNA TGCAGTGCTACTGGGACAGGGGATGGAGATACGCAGTATTTT.

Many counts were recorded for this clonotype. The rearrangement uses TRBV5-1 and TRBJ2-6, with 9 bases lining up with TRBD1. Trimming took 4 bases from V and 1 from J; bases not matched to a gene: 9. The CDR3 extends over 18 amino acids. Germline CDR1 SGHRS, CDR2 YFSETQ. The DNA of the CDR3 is TGCGCCAGCAGCAGTAGGACAGGGGCGATATCTGGGGCCAACGTCCTGACTTTC. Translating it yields CASSSRTGAISGANVLTF.

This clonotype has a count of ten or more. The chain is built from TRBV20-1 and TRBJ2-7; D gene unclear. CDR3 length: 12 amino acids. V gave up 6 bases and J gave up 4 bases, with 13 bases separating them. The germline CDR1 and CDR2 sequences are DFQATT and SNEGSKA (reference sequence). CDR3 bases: TGCAGTGCCAGTCCCGTTGCATACGAGCAGTACTTC. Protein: CSASPVAYEQYF.

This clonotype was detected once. CDR3 region: CASSQGLQMNTEAFF. The CDR3 coding sequence is TGCGCCAGCAGCCAGGGGCTCCAGATGAACACTGAAGCTTTCTTT. V gene TRBV4-3 combines with J gene TRBJ1-1; D possibly corresponds to TRBD1 (5 bases). The CDR3 extends over 15 amino acids. Germline-derived CDR1 and CDR2 are LGHNA and YSLEER. V was cut by 3 bases and J by 0 bases, with 11 bases left in between.

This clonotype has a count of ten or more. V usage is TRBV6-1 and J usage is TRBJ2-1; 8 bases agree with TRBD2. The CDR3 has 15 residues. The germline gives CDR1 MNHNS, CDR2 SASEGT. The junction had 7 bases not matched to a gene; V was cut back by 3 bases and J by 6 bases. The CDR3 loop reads CASSDSGLARNEQFF. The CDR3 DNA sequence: TGTGCCAGCAGTGACTCTGGACTAGCTCGCAATGAGCAGTTCTTC.

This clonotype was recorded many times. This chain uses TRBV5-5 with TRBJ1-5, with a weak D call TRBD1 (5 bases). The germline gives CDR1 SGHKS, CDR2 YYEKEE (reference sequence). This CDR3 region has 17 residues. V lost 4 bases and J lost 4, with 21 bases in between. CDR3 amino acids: CASSPHEPGYQNQPQHF. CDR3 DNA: TGTGCCAGCAGCCCTCATGAACCAGGGTATCAAAATCAGCCCCAGCATTTT. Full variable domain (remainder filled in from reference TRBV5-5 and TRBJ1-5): DAGVTQSPTHLIKTRGQQVTLRCSPISGHKSVSWYQQVLGQGPQFIFQYYEKEERGRGNFPDRFSARQFPNYSSELNVNALLLGDSALYLCASSPHEPGYQNQPQHFGDGTRLSIL.

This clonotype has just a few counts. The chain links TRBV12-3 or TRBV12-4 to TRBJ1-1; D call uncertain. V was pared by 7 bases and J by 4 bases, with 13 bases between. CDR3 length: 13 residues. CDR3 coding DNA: TGTGCCAGCAATCGCGAGTGGGGCACTGAAGCTTTCTTT. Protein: CASNREWGTEAFF.

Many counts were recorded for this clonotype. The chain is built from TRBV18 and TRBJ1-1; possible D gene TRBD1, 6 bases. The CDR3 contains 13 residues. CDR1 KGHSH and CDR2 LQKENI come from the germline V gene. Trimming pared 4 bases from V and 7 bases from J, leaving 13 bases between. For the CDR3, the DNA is TGTGCCAGCTCACTCGGGGGCGGGGATGAAGCTTTCTTT. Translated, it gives CASSLGGGDEAFF.

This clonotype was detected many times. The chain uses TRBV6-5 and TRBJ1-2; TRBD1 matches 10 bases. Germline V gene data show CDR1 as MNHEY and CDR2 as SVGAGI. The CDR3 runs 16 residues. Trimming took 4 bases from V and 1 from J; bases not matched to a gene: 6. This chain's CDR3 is CASSFSTGGSNYGYTF. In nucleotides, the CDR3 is TGTGCCAGCAGTTTCTCGACAGGGGGCAGTAACTATGGCTACACCTTC.

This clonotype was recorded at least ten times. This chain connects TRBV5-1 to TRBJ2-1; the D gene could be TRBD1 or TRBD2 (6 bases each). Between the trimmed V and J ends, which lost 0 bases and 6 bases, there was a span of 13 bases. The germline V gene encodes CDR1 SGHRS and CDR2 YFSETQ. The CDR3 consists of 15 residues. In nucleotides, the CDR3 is TGCGCCAGCAGCTTGGCCCCGGGGGCAGGCAATGAGCAGTTCTTC. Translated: CASSLAPGAGNEQFF.

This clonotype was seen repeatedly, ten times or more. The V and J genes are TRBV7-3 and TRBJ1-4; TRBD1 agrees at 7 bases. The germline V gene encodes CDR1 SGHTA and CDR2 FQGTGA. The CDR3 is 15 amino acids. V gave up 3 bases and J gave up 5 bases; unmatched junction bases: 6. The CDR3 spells CASSLGGGQNEKLFF. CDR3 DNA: TGTGCCAGCAGCTTGGGAGGGGGACAGAATGAAAAACTGTTTTTT.

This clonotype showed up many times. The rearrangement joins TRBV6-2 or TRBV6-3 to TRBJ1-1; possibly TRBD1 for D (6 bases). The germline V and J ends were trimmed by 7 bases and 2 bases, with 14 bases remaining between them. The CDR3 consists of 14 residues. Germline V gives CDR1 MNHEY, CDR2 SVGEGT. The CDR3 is CASTKSRGNTEAFF. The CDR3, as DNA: TGTGCCAGCACCAAATCCAGGGGAAACACTGAAGCTTTCTTT.

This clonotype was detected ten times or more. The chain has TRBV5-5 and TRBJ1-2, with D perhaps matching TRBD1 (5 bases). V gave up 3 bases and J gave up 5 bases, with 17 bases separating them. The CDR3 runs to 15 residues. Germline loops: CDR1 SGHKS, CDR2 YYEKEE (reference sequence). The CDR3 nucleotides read TGTGCCAGCAGCTCCCACCTGACAGAGGAGTATGGCTACACCTTC. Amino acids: CASSSHLTEEYGYTF.

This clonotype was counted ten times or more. The CDR3 DNA sequence: TGTGCCAGCAGCGCGCCCGCCGGGGGACAGGAGACCCAGTACTTC. Translating it yields CASSAPAGGQETQYF. The V call is TRBV9, the J call TRBJ2-5; a possible D gene is TRBD1 (7 bases). Germline lookup yields CDR1 SGDLS and CDR2 YYNGEE. Trimming took off 3 bases at V and 5 bases at J, with 17 bases between the two ends. CDR3 length equals 15 residues.

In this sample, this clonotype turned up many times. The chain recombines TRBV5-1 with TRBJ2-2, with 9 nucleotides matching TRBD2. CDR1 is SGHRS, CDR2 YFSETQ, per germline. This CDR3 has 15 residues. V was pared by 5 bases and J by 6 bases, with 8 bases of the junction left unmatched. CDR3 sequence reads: CASRETSGLAGELFF. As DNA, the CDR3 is TGCGCCAGCAGGGAAACTAGCGGGCTGGCCGGGGAGCTGTTTTTT.

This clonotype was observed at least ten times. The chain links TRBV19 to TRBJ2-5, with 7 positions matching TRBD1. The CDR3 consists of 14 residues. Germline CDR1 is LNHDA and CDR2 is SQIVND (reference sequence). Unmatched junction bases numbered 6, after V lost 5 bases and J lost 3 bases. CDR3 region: CASSPLTGEETQYF. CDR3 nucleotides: TGTGCCAGTAGTCCATTAACAGGGGAAGAGACCCAGTACTTC.

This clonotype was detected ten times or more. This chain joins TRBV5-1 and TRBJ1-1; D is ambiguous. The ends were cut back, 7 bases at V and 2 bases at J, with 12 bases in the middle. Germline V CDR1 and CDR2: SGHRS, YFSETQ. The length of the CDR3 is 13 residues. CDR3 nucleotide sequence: TGCGCCAGCGGGGTAACTCGAAACACTGAAGCTTTCTTT. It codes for CASGVTRNTEAFF.

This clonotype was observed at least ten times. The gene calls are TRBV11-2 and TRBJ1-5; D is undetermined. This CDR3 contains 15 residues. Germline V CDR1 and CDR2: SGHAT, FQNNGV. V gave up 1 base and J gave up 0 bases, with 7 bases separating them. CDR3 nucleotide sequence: TGTGCCAGCAGCTTAGGAGGGAATAGCAATCAGCCCCAGCATTTT. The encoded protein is CASSLGGNSNQPQHF.

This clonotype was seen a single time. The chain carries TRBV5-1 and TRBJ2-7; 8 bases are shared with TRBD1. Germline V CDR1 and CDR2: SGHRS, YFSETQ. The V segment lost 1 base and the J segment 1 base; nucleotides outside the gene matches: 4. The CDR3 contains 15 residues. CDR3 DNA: TGCGCCAGCAGCTTGTTCACAGGGGGGTCCTACGAGCAGTACTTC. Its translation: CASSLFTGGSYEQYF. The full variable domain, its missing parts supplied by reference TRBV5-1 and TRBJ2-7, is KAGVTQTPRYLIKTRGQQVTLSCSPISGHRSVSWYQQTPGQGLQFLFEYFSETQRNKGNFPGRFSGRQFSNSRSEMNVSTLELGDSALYLCASSLFTGGSYEQYFGPGTRLTVT.

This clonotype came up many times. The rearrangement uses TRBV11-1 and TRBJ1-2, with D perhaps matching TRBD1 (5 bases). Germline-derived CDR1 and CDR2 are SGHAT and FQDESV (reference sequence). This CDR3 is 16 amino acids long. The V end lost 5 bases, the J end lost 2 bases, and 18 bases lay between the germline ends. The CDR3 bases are TGTGCCAGCAGCCCACGGGGGGACTGGCGAAACTATGGCTACACCTTC. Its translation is CASSPRGDWRNYGYTF.

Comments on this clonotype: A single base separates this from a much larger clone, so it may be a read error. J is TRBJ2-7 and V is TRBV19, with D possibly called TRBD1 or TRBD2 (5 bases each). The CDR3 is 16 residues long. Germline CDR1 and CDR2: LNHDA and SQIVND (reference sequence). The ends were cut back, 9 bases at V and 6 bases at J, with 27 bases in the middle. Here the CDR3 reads CARSRPAGTDSLEQYF. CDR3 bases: TGTGCCAGAAGTCGCCCAGCAGGGACGGACTCGCTCGAGCAGTACTTC.

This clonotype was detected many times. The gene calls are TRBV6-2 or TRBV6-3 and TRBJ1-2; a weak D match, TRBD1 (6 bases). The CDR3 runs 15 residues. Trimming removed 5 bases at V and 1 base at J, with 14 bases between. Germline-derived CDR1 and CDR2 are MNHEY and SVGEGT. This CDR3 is CASSPAGTLNYGYTF. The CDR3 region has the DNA TGTGCCAGCAGTCCCGCCGGGACACTTAACTATGGCTACACCTTC.

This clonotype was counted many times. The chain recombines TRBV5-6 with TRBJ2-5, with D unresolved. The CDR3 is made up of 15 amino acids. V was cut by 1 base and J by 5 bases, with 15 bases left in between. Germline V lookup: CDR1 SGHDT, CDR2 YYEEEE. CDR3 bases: TGTGCCAGCAGCTTGAGAGTTTTGGGTGGGGAGACCCAGTACTTC. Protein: CASSLRVLGGETQYF.

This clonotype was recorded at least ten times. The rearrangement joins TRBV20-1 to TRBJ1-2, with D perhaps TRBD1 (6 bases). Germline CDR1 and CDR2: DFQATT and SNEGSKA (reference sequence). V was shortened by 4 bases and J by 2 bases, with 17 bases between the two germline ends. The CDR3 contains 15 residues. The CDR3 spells CSATSGQQTNYGYTF. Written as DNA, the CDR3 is TGCAGTGCTACTTCTGGACAGCAGACCAACTATGGCTACACCTTC.

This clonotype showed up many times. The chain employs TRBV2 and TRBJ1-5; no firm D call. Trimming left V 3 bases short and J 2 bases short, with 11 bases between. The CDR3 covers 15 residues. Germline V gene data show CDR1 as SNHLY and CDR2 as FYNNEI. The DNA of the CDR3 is TGTGCCAGCAGTGACTGGGGTTATGGCAATCAGCCCCAGCATTTT. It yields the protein CASSDWGYGNQPQHF.

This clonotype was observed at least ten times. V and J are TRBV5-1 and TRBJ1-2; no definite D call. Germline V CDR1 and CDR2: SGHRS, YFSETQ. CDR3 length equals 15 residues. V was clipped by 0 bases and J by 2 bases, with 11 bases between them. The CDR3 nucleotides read TGCGCCAGCAGCTTGGGCGAACACGGCAACTATGGCTACACCTTC. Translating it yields CASSLGEHGNYGYTF.

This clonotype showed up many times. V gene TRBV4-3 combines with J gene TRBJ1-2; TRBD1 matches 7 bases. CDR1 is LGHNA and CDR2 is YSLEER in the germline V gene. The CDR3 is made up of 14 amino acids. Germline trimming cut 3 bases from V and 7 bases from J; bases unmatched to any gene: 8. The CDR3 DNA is TGCGCCAGCAGCCAGACGACAGGGAGTCTTGGCTACACCTTC. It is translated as CASSQTTGSLGYTF.

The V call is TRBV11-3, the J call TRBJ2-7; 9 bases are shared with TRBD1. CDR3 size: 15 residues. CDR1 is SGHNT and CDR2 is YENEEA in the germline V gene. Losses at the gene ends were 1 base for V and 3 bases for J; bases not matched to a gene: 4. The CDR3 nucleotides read TGTGCCAGCAGCTTAGCTATGGGACAGGGCTACGAGCAGTACTTC. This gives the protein CASSLAMGQGYEQYF.

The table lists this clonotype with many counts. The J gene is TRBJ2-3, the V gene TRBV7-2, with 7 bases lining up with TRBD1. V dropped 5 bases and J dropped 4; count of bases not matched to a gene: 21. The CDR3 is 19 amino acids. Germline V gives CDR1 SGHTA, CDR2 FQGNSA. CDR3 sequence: CASSAPGQSPLASPDTQYF. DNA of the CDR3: TGTGCCAGCAGCGCCCCGGGACAGTCCCCCCTAGCAAGTCCAGATACGCAGTATTTT.